Below, 28 T cell receptor beta chains from the same sample are listed, as sequenced in a study of control samples from healthy donors and cancer patients. Data came from immunoSEQ multiplex PCR; TCRdb stores just in-frame clones and leaves some out. Of approximately 82,000 clones listed, 90% to 95% are singletons. The sequencing sample was made of blood. The source is a woman aged 18-29 years in good health.

The chain recombines TRBV9 with TRBJ2-1; D remains ambiguous. Germline-derived CDR1 and CDR2 are SGDLS and YYNGEE. Trimming took off 0 bases at V and 6 bases at J, with 16 bases between the two ends. This CDR3 has 16 residues. The CDR3 sequence: CASSVDPGRHPNEQFF. In DNA form, the CDR3 reads TGTGCCAGCAGCGTAGACCCTGGCCGCCACCCCAATGAGCAGTTCTTC.

CDR3 region: CASRYGAGGRRRSYNSPLHF. CDR3 sequence (DNA): TGTGCCAGCAGATACGGGGCGGGGGGGCGCAGAAGGTCCTATAATTCACCCCTCCACTTT. V and J are TRBV27 and TRBJ1-6; D might be TRBD1 (6 bases). The CDR3 is 20 amino acids. Trimming took off 6 bases at V and 1 base at J, with 25 bases between the two ends. Germline V lookup: CDR1 MNHEY, CDR2 SMNVEV (reference sequence).

V usage is TRBV19 and J usage is TRBJ2-1; D tentatively fits TRBD1 or TRBD2 (5 bases each). The V gene's germline CDR1 is LNHDA and CDR2 SQIVND (reference sequence). V was cut by 3 bases and J by 10 bases, with 10 bases left in between. The CDR3 is made up of 12 amino acids. CDR3 residues: CASSIGTFEQFF. The CDR3 bases are TGTGCCAGTAGTATCGGGACGTTCGAGCAGTTCTTC.

The chain carries TRBV5-6 and TRBJ1-2; a possible D gene is TRBD1 (5 bases). V gave up 0 bases and J gave up 4 bases, with 10 bases separating them. The CDR3 length is 14 residues. The germline CDR1 and CDR2 sequences are SGHDT and YYEEEE. In DNA, the CDR3 is TGTGCCAGCAGCTTGGGACAGACCCCCTATGGCTACACCTTC. Its translation: CASSLGQTPYGYTF.

The chain carries TRBV7-9 and TRBJ1-2; D possibly corresponds to TRBD1 (5 bases). The CDR3 consists of 14 residues. The germline gives CDR1 SEHNR, CDR2 FQNEAQ (reference sequence). V was cut by 5 bases and J by 4 bases, with 14 bases left in between. CDR3 DNA: TGTGCCAGCAGCGAAAGTCTTGGGACCTATGGCTACACCTTC. Its translation is CASSESLGTYGYTF.

The chain employs TRBV5-8 and TRBJ2-7; D unclear. V dropped 4 bases and J dropped 0 bases, with 5 bases sitting between them. The CDR3 runs to 12 residues. Germline CDR1 and CDR2: SGHTS and YDEGEE. CDR3 residues: CASSASSYEQYF. The CDR3 bases are TGTGCCAGCAGCGCGAGCTCCTACGAGCAGTACTTC.

The J gene is TRBJ1-2, the V gene TRBV12-3 or TRBV12-4; the D gene is possibly TRBD1 (6 bases). CDR3 length: 12 residues. V was clipped by 6 bases and J by 7 bases, with 12 bases between them. CDR3 sequence: CASSPGHGGYTF. The CDR3, as DNA: TGTGCCAGCAGCCCGGGACACGGTGGCTACACCTTC.

This clone has a single count. The J gene is TRBJ2-5, the V gene TRBV7-2; D not resolved. The CDR3 runs 15 residues. Trimming cost V 1 base and J 2 bases, with 11 bases left between them. Germline V gene lookup returns CDR1 SGHTA and CDR2 FQGNSA. This CDR3 reads CASSLVGPPQETQYF. DNA of the CDR3: TGTGCCAGCAGCTTAGTTGGGCCCCCACAAGAGACCCAGTACTTC.

The J gene is TRBJ1-4, the V gene TRBV27; 7 bases agree with TRBD1. From germline, CDR1 is MNHEY and CDR2 SMNVEV (reference sequence). The J segment lost 7 bases and the V segment lost 6 bases, leaving 8 bases of the junction unmatched. The CDR3 sequence is 14 residues long. The CDR3 DNA is TGTGCCAGCAGCTTAGGGGGCTGGAGTGAAAAACTGTTTTTT. Translation: CASSLGGWSEKLFF.

This chain links TRBV28 with TRBJ1-6, with D uncertain. Per the germline V gene, CDR1 is MDHEN and CDR2 is SYDVKM. This CDR3 has 16 amino acids. V lost 3 bases and J lost 12, with 21 bases in between. Written as DNA, the CDR3 is TGTGCCAGCAGTTTTGTACGGGTTCAGGCCTTGGGACCCCTCCACTTT. It encodes CASSFVRVQALGPLHF. The variable domain in full, with the rest retrieved from reference TRBV28 and TRBJ1-6, is DVKVTQSSRYLVKRTGEKVFLECVQDMDHENMFWYRQDPGLGLRLIYFSYDVKMKEKGDIPEGYSVSREKKERFSLILESASTNQTSMYLCASSFVRVQALGPLHFGNGTRLTVT.

The chain combines TRBV6-2 or TRBV6-3 with TRBJ1-5; D is ambiguous. The CDR3 has 13 residues. Germline V gene lookup returns CDR1 MNHEY and CDR2 SVGEGT. Trimming shortened V by 4 bases and J by 3 bases, and 7 bases separated the two germline ends. As DNA, the CDR3 is TGTGCCAGCAGTTTGTCCCCCAATCAGCCCCAGCATTTT. The encoded protein is CASSLSPNQPQHF.

The V gene is TRBV5-4, the J gene TRBJ1-3; 8 bases are shared with TRBD1. This CDR3 spans 15 amino acids. Per germline, CDR1 SGHNT and CDR2 YYREEE (reference sequence). Unmatched junction bases numbered 1, after V lost 2 bases and J lost 0 bases. The CDR3: CASSFGTGSGNTIYF. CDR3 in DNA: TGTGCCAGCAGCTTTGGGACAGGCTCTGGAAACACCATATATTTT.

The rearrangement joins TRBV24-1 to TRBJ2-6; a possible D gene is TRBD2 (7 bases). V gave up 2 bases and J gave up 3 bases, with 13 bases separating them. This CDR3 contains 17 residues. CDR1 KGHDR and CDR2 SFDVKD come from the germline V gene. The CDR3 loop is CATSDSPGGLGANVLTF. The CDR3 nucleotides read TGTGCCACCAGTGATTCTCCCGGGGGGCTTGGGGCCAACGTCCTGACTTTC.

The chain recombines TRBV5-1 with TRBJ2-5; the match to TRBD2 covers 10 bases. The V gene's germline CDR1 is SGHRS and CDR2 YFSETQ. This CDR3 contains 16 residues. V gave up 2 bases and J gave up 9 bases; unmatched junction bases: 13. DNA for the CDR3: TGCGCCAGCAGCTTTAGGCCTAGCGGGGGAGGGGGCCCCCAGTACTTC. Protein: CASSFRPSGGGGPQYF.

The rearrangement joins TRBV12-2 to TRBJ1-5. TRBV12-2 is tagged as a pseudogene. This CDR3 region has 16 residues. The CDR3 here is CASRLGNWGGNQPQHF. CDR3 bases: TGTGCAAGTCGCTTAGGGAATTGGGGGGGAAATCAGCCCCAGCATTTT.

Concerning this clone itself: At one boundary the junction diverges from the germline segment, which might be a read error. Other DNA sequences in the sample encode the same CDR3. V and J are TRBV19 and TRBJ1-1; 7 bases agree with TRBD1. Germline V gives CDR1 LNHDA, CDR2 SQIVND (reference sequence). The CDR3 loop spans 15 amino acids. For the CDR3, the DNA is TGCGCCACAACTCTGCAGGGGGGGGTGAACACTGAAGCTTTCTTT. Protein sequence: CATTLQGGVNTEAFF.

This chain joins TRBV11-3 and TRBJ2-1; TRBD2 matches at 8 bases. V gave up 3 bases and J gave up 4 bases; unmatched junction bases: 5. Germline-derived CDR1 and CDR2 are SGHNT and YENEEA. This CDR3 has 15 amino acids. The CDR3 spells CASSFRTSGYNEQFF. The CDR3 DNA sequence: TGTGCCAGCAGCTTCCGTACTAGCGGATACAATGAGCAGTTCTTC.

This sequence joins TRBV7-6 and TRBJ2-1; 12 nucleotides agree with TRBD2. Germline V gene sequence: CDR1 SGHVS, CDR2 FNYEAQ. With V trimmed by 1 base and J by 8 bases, 12 bases remained unmatched. This CDR3 has 18 residues. This CDR3 reads CASSLVTSGGLMMDEQFF. CDR3 in DNA: TGTGCCAGCAGCTTAGTTACTAGCGGGGGGCTCATGATGGATGAGCAGTTCTTC.

The rearrangement joins TRBV7-3 to TRBJ2-6; D gene ambiguous. V was cut by 1 base and J by 4 bases, with 5 bases left in between. The CDR3 has 14 residues. Germline-derived CDR1 and CDR2 are SGHTA and FQGTGA. CDR3 sequence reads: CASSLNQGANVLTF. Here the CDR3 DNA reads TGTGCCAGCAGCTTAAATCAGGGGGCCAACGTCCTGACTTTC.

CDR3 bases: TGTGCCAGCAGTTTAACAGGGACAGAACGGGACAGGGGGTACTATGGCTACACCTTC. Amino acids: CASSLTGTERDRGYYGYTF. The chain uses TRBV28 and TRBJ1-2, with 11 nucleotides matching TRBD1. Unmatched junction bases numbered 14, after V lost 2 bases and J lost 3 bases. The CDR3 contains 19 residues. The germline gives CDR1 MDHEN, CDR2 SYDVKM.

J is TRBJ1-2 and V is TRBV9, with a weak D call TRBD1 (6 bases). Germline lookup yields CDR1 SGDLS and CDR2 YYNGEE. CDR3 length: 13 amino acids. V was clipped by 4 bases and J by 1 base, with 8 bases between them. The CDR3 region is CASSPDSNYGYTF. In DNA, the CDR3 is TGTGCCAGCAGCCCGGACAGTAACTATGGCTACACCTTC. The complete variable domain, with remaining parts taken from reference TRBV9 and TRBJ1-2, reads DSGVTQTPKHLITATGQRVTLRCSPRSGDLSVYWYQQSLDQGLQFLIQYYNGEERAKGNILERFSAQQFPDLHSELNLSSLELGDSALYFCASSPDSNYGYTFGSGTRLTVV.

The chain joins TRBV4-2 to TRBJ1-6; D may be TRBD1 (5 bases). The V gene's germline CDR1 is LGHNA and CDR2 YNFKEQ. Trimming removed 0 bases from V and 8 bases from J, with 11 bases in between. This CDR3 has 15 amino acids. The CDR3 DNA reads as TGTGCCAGCAGCCAAGAGGGGACGAGCGATTCACCCCTCCACTTT. The encoded protein is CASSQEGTSDSPLHF.

V and J are TRBV6-5 and TRBJ2-1; 7 nucleotides match TRBD2. V trimming: 2 bases; J trimming: 8 bases; junction bases outside the gene matches: 6. Germline V gene lookup returns CDR1 MNHEY and CDR2 SVGAGI. The CDR3 sequence is 14 residues long. The CDR3 coding sequence is TGTGCCAGCAGTTACGCCGTTGGGGGGGATGAGCAGTTCTTC. Encoded protein: CASSYAVGGDEQFF.

The chain links TRBV6-1 to TRBJ2-1, with D perhaps TRBD2 (5 bases). The CDR3 totals 15 residues. V was cut by 0 bases and J by 2 bases, with 8 bases left in between. The germline CDR1 and CDR2 sequences are MNHNS and SASEGT. This CDR3 reads CASSEAEGAYNEQFF. The CDR3 DNA sequence: TGTGCCAGCAGTGAAGCCGAGGGTGCCTACAATGAGCAGTTCTTC.

This clone was seen just once. The chain uses TRBV9 and TRBJ1-1; the D gene is possibly TRBD1 (6 bases). CDR1 is SGDLS and CDR2 is YYNGEE in the germline V gene. Trimming took 7 bases from V and 5 from J, leaving 15 bases between them. CDR3 length: 13 amino acids. The CDR3 nucleotides read TGTGCCAGCTCTGAGGGGGGTTTGACTGAAGCTTTCTTT. Its protein is CASSEGGLTEAFF.

This chain connects TRBV3-1 (or the pseudogene TRBV3-2) to TRBJ2-1; 12 bases align to TRBD1. Germline V gene data show CDR1 as LGHDT and CDR2 as YNNKEL (reference sequence). The CDR3 consists of 18 residues. V shed 2 bases and J 4 bases; nucleotides not matched to a gene: 9. The CDR3 reads CASSQRDRGLIGYNEQFF. In DNA, the CDR3 is TGTGCCAGCAGCCAACGGGACAGGGGGCTTATAGGGTACAATGAGCAGTTCTTC.

As regards this clone: Other DNA sequences from this sample encode an identical CDR3 as well. The V call is TRBV5-1, the J call TRBJ1-2, with D tentatively TRBD1 (5 bases). CDR1 is SGHRS, CDR2 YFSETQ, per germline. The CDR3 consists of 14 residues. The V end was cut by 0 bases, the J end by 2 bases, with 8 bases between. The CDR3 nucleotides are TGCGCCAGCAGCTTGGGAGACAGAAACTATGGCTACACCTTC. Translating gives CASSLGDRNYGYTF.

This clone has only one observation. V gene TRBV18 combines with J gene TRBJ2-1, with D maybe TRBD2 (5 bases). The CDR3 is 15 amino acids. V lost 3 bases and J lost 3, with 12 bases in between. CDR1 and CDR2 from the germline V gene are KGHSH and LQKENI. The CDR3 is CASSPPGRVYNEQFF. CDR3 bases: TGTGCCAGCTCACCTCCCGGGCGGGTCTACAATGAGCAGTTCTTC. Looking up the rest from reference TRBV18 and TRBJ2-1 gives the full variable domain: NAGVMQNPRHLVRRRGQEARLRCSPMKGHSHVYWYRQLPEEGLKFMVYLQKENIIDESGMPKERFSAEFPKEGPSILRIQQVVRGDSAAYFCASSPPGRVYNEQFFGPGTRLTVL.